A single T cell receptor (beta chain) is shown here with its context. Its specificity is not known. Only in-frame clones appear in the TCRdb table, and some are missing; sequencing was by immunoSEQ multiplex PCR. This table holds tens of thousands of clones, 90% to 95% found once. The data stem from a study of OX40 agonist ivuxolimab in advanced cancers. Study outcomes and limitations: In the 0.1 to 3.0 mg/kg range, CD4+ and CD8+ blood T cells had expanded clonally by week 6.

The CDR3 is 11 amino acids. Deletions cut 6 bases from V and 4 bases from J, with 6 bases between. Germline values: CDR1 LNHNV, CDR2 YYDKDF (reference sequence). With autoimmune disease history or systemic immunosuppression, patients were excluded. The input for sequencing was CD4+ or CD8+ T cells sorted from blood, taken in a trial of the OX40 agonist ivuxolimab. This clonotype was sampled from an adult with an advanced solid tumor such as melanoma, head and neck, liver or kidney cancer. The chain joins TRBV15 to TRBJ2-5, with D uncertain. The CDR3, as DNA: TGTGCCACCAGGAGTTTAGAGACCCAGTACTTC. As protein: CATRSLETQYF.